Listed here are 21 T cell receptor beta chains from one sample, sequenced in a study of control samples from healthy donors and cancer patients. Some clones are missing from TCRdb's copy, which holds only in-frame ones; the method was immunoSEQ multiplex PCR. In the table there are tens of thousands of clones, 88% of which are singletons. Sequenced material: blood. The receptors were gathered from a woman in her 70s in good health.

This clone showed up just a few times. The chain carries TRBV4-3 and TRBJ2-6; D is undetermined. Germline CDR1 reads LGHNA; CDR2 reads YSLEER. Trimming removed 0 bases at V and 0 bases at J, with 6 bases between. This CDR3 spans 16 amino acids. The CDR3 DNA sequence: TGCGCCAGCAGCCAAGAGCCGGCCTCTGGGGCCAACGTCCTGACTTTC. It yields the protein CASSQEPASGANVLTF.

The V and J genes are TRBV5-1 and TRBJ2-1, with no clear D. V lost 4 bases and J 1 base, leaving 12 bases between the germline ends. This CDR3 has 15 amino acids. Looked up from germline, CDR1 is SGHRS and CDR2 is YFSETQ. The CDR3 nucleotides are TGCGCCAGCAGCGGCGACGGGCCATCCTACAATGAGCAGTTCTTC. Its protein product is CASSGDGPSYNEQFF.

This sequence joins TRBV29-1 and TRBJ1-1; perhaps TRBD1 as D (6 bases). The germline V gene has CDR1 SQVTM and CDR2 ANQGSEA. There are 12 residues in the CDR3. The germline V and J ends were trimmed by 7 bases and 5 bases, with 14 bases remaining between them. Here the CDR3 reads CSALQGNTEAFF. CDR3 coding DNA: TGCAGCGCGCTGCAGGGGAATACTGAAGCTTTCTTT.

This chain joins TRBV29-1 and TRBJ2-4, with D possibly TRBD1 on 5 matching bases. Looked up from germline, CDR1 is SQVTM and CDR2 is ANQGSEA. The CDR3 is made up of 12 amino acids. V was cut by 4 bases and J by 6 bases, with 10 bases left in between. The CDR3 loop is CSVVGEGNIQYF. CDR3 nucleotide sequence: TGCAGCGTTGTAGGGGAAGGAAACATTCAGTACTTC.

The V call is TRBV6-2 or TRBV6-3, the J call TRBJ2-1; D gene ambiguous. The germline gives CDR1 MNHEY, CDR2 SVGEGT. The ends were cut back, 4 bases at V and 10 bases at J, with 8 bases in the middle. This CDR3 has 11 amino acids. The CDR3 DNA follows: TGTGCCAGCAGTTCCCTCGCGGAGCAGTTCTTC. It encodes CASSSLAEQFF.

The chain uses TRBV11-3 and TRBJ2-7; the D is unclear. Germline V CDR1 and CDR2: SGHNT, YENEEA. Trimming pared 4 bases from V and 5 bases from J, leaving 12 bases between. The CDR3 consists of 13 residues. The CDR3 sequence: CASSSKNEHEQYF. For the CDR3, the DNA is TGTGCCAGCAGCTCAAAGAACGAGCACGAGCAGTACTTC.

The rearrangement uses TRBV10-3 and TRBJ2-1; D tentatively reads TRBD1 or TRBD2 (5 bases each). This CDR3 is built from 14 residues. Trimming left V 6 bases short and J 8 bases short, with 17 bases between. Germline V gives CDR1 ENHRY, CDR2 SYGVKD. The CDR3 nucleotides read TGTGCCATCAGGGCAGGGAGTGGTCGGGATGAGCAGTTCTTC. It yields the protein CAIRAGSGRDEQFF.

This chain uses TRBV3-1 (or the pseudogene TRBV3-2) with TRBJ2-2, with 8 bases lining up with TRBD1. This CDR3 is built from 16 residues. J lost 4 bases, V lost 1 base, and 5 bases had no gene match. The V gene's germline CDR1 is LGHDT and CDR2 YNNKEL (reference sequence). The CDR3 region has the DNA TGTGCCAGCAGCCAAGGGACAGGGAGCTTCACCGGGGAGCTGTTTTTT. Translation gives CASSQGTGSFTGELFF.

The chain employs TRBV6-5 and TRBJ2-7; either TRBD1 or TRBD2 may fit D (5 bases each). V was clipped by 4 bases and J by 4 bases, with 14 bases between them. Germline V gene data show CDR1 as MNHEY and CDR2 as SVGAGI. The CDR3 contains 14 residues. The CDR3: CASSLKGPFYEQYF. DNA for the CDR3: TGTGCCAGCAGTTTAAAGGGACCCTTTTACGAGCAGTACTTC.

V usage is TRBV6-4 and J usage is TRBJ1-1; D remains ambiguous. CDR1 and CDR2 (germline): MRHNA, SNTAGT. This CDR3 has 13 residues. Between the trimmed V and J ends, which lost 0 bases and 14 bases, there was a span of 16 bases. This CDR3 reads CASSDSARALPFF. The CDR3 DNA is TGTGCCAGCAGTGACTCCGCGAGGGCCCTGCCATTCTTT.

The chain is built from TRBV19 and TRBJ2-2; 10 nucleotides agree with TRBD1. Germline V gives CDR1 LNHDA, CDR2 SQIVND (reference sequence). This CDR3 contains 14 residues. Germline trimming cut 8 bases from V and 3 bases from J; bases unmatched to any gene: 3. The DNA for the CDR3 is TGTGCCAGTGGGGGGACAGGGGACACCGGGGAGCTGTTTTTT. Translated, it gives CASGGTGDTGELFF.

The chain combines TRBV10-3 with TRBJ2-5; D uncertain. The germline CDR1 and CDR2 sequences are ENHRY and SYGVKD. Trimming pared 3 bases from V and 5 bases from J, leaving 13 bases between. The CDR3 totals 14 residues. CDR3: CAISDGQSGETQYF. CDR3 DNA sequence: TGTGCCATCAGTGATGGCCAGTCCGGGGAGACCCAGTACTTC.

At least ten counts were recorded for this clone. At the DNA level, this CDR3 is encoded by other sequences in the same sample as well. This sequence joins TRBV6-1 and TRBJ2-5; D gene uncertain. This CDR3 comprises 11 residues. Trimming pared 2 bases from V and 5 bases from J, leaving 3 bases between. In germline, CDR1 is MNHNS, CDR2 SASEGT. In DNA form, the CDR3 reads TGTGCCAGCAGTGAATTGGAGACCCAGTACTTC. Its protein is CASSELETQYF.

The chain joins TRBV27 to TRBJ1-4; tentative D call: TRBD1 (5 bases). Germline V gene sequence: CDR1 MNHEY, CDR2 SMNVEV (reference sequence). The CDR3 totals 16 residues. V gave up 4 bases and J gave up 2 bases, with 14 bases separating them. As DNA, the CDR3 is TGTGCCAGCAGTTCGGGAAAGGGGTCGACTAATGAAAAACTGTTTTTT. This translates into CASSSGKGSTNEKLFF.

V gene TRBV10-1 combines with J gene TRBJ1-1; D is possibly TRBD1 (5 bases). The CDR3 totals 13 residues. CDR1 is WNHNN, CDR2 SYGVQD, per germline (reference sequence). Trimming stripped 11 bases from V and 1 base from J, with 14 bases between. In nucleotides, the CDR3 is TGCGCCGCATCAGCAGACAGGAACACTGAAGCTTTCTTT. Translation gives CAASADRNTEAFF.

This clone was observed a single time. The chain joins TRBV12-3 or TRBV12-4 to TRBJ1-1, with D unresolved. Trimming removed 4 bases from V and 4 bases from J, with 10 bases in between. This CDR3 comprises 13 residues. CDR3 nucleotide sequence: TGTGCCAGCAGTTCTGCAATCGGCACTGAAGCTTTCTTT. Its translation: CASSSAIGTEAFF.

DNA of the CDR3: TGCGCCAGCAGCCAATTAGGGAGCGGGTCCTATAATTCACCCCTCCACTTT. Encoded protein: CASSQLGSGSYNSPLHF. The chain is built from TRBV4-1 and TRBJ1-6; D is unresolved. Germline V gene lookup returns CDR1 MGHRA and CDR2 YSYEKL. V dropped 2 bases and J dropped 1 base, with 12 bases sitting between them. This CDR3 has 17 residues.

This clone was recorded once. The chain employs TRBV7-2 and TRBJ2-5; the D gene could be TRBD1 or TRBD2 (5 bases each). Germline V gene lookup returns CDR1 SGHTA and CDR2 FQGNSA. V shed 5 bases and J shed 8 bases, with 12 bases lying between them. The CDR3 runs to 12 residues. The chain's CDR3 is CASSTGAQTQYF. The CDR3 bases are TGTGCCAGCAGCACCGGGGCACAAACCCAGTACTTC.

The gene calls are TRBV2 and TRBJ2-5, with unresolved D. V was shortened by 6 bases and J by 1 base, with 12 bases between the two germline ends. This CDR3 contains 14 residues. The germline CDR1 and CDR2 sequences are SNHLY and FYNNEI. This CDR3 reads CASSADWPQETQYF. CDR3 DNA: TGTGCCAGCAGCGCTGATTGGCCCCAAGAGACCCAGTACTTC.

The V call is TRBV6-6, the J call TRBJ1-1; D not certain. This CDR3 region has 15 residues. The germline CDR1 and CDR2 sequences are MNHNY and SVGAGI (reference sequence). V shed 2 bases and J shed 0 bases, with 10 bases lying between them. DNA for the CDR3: TGTGCCAGCAGTTACGAGGAAACGCTGAACACTGAAGCTTTCTTT. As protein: CASSYEETLNTEAFF.

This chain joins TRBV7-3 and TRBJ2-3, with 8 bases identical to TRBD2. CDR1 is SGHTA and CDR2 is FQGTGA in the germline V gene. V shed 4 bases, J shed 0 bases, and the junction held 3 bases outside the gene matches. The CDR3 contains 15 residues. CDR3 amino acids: CASSSRGASTDTQYF. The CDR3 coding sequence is TGTGCCAGCAGCTCGCGGGGGGCTAGCACAGATACGCAGTATTTT.